The 8 T cell receptor beta chains in this list originate from one sample, sequenced in a study of blood T cell repertoires in COVID-19. Here immunoSEQ multiplex PCR was the method, and the copy in TCRdb shows in-frame clones only, minus some. This sample carries nearly 30,000 clones, nearly 90% of them seen once, and the ten largest clones take about a tenth. Material: peripheral blood. The receptors derive from a human donor in a cohort sampled during active COVID-19.

J is TRBJ2-7 and V is TRBV6-5; 7 bases line up with TRBD1. CDR1 is MNHEY and CDR2 is SVGAGI in the germline V gene. There are 15 residues in the CDR3. The J segment lost 2 bases and the V segment lost 6 bases, leaving 10 bases of the junction unmatched. The CDR3 protein is CASRPGTVLTYEQYF. As DNA, the CDR3 is TGTGCCAGCAGACCCGGGACAGTGCTAACCTACGAGCAGTACTTC.

The chain couples TRBV6-5 to TRBJ2-3; maybe TRBD2 (6 bases). The CDR3 length is 13 residues. V lost 8 bases, J lost 1 base, and 10 bases lay in between. Germline CDR1 is MNHEY and CDR2 is SVGAGI. The CDR3 bases are TGTGCCAGCTCGCAGCGGGGCACAGATACGCAGTATTTT. As protein: CASSQRGTDTQYF.

The chain links TRBV6-2 or TRBV6-3 to TRBJ2-5, with D perhaps matching TRBD2 (6 bases). V was clipped by 6 bases and J by 5 bases, with 19 bases between them. This CDR3 comprises 15 residues. Germline CDR1 is MNHEY and CDR2 is SVGEGT. CDR3 bases: TGTGCCAGCAGCCGCTTGACATCGGCGGGGGAGACCCAGTACTTC. Its translation is CASSRLTSAGETQYF.

The gene calls are TRBV2 and TRBJ1-6, with D hard to call. CDR3 length: 16 residues. Germline assignment: CDR1 SNHLY and CDR2 FYNNEI. V lost 6 bases to trimming and J lost 4 bases, with 16 bases between them. CDR3 DNA: TGTGCCAGCAGCCCCGTGGTACAGAGTTATAATTCACCCCTCCACTTT. Its translation is CASSPVVQSYNSPLHF. Combining the CDR3 with reference TRBV2 and TRBJ1-6 gives the whole variable domain EPEVTQTPSHQVTQMGQEVILRCVPISNHLYFYWYRQILGQKVEFLVSFYNNEISEKSEIFDDQFSVERPDGSNFTLKIRSTKLEDSAMYFCASSPVVQSYNSPLHFGNGTRLTVT.

This clone occurred a few times. The chain is built from TRBV7-3 and TRBJ2-3; 7 bases are shared with TRBD2. Germline V gene lookup returns CDR1 SGHTA and CDR2 FQGTGA. The CDR3 is made up of 14 amino acids. The ends lost 4 bases at V and 4 bases at J; junction bases unmatched: 5. Here the CDR3 DNA reads TGTGCCAGCAGCTCCCAAAGCGGGGCAGATACGCAGTATTTT. It is translated as CASSSQSGADTQYF.

The chain joins TRBV12-5 to TRBJ1-2; 12 bases are a match to TRBD1. Trimming cost V 6 bases and J 4 bases; bases outside gene matches: 12. This CDR3 is 17 amino acids long. CDR1 LGHNT and CDR2 FRNRAP come from the germline V gene. The CDR3 nucleotides read TGTGCTAGTGGACAGGCCGGGACAGGGGGCCGGGTCTATGGCTACACCTTC. This sequence encodes CASGQAGTGGRVYGYTF.

The CDR3 protein is CASRQGVPDLSGYTF. CDR3 in DNA: TGTGCCAGCAGGCAGGGGGTACCTGACCTTTCTGGCTACACCTTC. V gene TRBV7-2 combines with J gene TRBJ1-2; 7 bases match TRBD1. V was clipped by 6 bases and J by 7 bases; unmatched bases: 14. This CDR3 comprises 15 residues. CDR1 is SGHTA, CDR2 FQGNSA, per germline. The whole variable domain, filled in from reference TRBV7-2 and TRBJ1-2, reads GAGVSQSPSNKVTEKGKDVELRCDPISGHTALYWYRQSLGQGLEFLIYFQGNSAPDKSGLPSDRFSAERTGGSVSTLTIQRTQQEDSAVYLCASRQGVPDLSGYTFGSGTRLTVV.

This clone showed up just once. The chain couples TRBV30 to TRBJ2-7, with 7 nucleotides matching TRBD1. The CDR3 totals 11 residues. After removal of 2 bases from V and 6 bases from J, the junction contained 1 base not matched to a gene. Germline V gene lookup returns CDR1 GTSNPN and CDR2 SVGIG (reference sequence). The DNA of the CDR3 is TGTGCCTGGAGTCCAGGGGGCGAGCAGTACTTC. Protein: CAWSPGGEQYF.